This section outlines one T cell receptor (beta chain) sequence together with its context. The antigen is not known. This entry comes from a study of OX40 agonist ivuxolimab in advanced cancers. Study in general: Under the entry rules, prior anti-PD-1, anti-PD-L1 or anti-CTLA-4 therapy was allowed, and about 40% had some. Findings and limits, study-wide: People who partly responded at 0.1-3.0 mg/kg had some of the least clonal expansion seen. Expanded clones tended on average to be more numerous among CD8+ T cells than CD4+.

Here immunoSEQ multiplex PCR was the method, and the copy in TCRdb shows in-frame clones only, minus some. The table lists tens of thousands of clones, around nine tenths of them singletons. The germline V gene has CDR1 MNHNY and CDR2 SVGAGI (reference sequence). The V and J ends lost 4 bases and 7 bases respectively, with 13 bases between them. This CDR3 spans 13 amino acids. The chain links TRBV6-6 to TRBJ1-2; a weak D match, TRBD1 (5 bases). Sample: CD4+ or CD8+ T cells sorted from blood, taken in a trial of the OX40 agonist ivuxolimab. This receptor was obtained from an adult with an advanced solid tumor such as melanoma, head and neck, liver or kidney cancer. The CDR3 DNA reads TGTGCCAGCAGTTTCGGGGGGAAAGTTGGCTACACCTTC. This codes for CASSFGGKVGYTF.